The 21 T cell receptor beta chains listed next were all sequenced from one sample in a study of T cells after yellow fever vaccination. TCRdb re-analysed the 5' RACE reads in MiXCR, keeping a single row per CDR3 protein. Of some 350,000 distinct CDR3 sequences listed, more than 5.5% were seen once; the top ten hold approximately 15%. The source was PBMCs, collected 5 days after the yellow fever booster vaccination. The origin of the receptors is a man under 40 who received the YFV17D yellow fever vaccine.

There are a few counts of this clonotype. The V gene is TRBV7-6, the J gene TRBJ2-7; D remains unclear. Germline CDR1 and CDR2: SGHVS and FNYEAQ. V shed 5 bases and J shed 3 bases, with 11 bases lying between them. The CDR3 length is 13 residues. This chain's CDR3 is CASSPDPNYEQYF. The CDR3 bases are TGTGCCAGCAGCCCAGACCCTAACTACGAGCAGTACTTC.

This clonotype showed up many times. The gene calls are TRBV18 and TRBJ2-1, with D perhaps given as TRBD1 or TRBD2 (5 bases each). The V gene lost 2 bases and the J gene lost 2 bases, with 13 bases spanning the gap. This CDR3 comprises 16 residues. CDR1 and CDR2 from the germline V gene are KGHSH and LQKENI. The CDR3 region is CASSPMGVRTYNEQFF. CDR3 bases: TGTGCCAGCTCACCAATGGGGGTCAGAACCTACAATGAGCAGTTCTTC.

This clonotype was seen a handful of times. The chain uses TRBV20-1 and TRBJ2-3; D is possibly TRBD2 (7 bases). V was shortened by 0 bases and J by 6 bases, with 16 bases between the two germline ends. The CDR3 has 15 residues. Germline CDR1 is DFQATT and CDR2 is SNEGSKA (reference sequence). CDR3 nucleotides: TGCAGTGCTAGAGATACGAGGGGGGGTAAGGATACGCAGTATTTT. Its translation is CSARDTRGGKDTQYF.

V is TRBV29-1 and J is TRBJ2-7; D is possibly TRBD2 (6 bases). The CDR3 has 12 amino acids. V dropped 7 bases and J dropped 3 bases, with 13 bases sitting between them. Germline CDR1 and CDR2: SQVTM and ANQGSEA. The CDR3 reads CSADEGGYEQYF. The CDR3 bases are TGCAGCGCCGACGAGGGAGGCTACGAGCAGTACTTC.

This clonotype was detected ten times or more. The CDR3 protein is CASSSFGQAYEQYF. CDR3 DNA: TGTGCCAGCAGTTCCTTTGGACAGGCCTACGAGCAGTACTTC. The chain uses TRBV6-5 and TRBJ2-7; 7 bases fit TRBD1. V was clipped by 4 bases and J by 2 bases; unmatched bases: 5. The CDR3 runs to 14 residues. Looked up from germline, CDR1 is MNHEY and CDR2 is SVGAGI.

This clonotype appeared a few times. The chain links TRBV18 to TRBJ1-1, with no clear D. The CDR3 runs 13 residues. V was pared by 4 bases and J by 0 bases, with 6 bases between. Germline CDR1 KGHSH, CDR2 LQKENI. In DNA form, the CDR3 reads TGTGCCAGCTCACAGAAAGTGAACACTGAAGCTTTCTTT. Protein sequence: CASSQKVNTEAFF.

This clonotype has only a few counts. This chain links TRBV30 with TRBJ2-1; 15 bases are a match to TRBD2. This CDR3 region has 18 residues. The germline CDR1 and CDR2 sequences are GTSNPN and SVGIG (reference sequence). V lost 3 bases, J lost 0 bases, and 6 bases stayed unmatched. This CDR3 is CAWSPRTSGRASYNEQFF. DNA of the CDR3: TGTGCCTGGAGCCCCAGGACTAGCGGGAGGGCCTCCTACAATGAGCAGTTCTTC.

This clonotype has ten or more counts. CDR3 protein: CAAIARDTQYF. The DNA for the CDR3 is TGTGCCGCGATAGCTAGAGATACGCAGTATTTT. This chain uses TRBV6-5 with TRBJ2-3; D gene ambiguous. The CDR3 length is 11 residues. Per germline, CDR1 MNHEY and CDR2 SVGAGI. Trimming removed 11 bases from V and 5 bases from J, with 11 bases in between.

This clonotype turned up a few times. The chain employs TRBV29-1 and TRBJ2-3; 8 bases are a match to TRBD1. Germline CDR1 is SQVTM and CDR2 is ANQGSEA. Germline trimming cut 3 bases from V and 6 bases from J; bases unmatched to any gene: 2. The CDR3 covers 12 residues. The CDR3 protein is CSVETGADTQYF. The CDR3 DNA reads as TGCAGCGTTGAGACAGGGGCTGATACGCAGTATTTT.

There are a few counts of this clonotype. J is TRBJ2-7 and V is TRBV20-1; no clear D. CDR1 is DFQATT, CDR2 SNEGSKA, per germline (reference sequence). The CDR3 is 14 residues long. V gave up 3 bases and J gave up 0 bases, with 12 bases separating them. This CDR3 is CSASISPSSYEQYF. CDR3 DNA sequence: TGCAGTGCTAGTATTAGCCCCTCCTCCTACGAGCAGTACTTC.

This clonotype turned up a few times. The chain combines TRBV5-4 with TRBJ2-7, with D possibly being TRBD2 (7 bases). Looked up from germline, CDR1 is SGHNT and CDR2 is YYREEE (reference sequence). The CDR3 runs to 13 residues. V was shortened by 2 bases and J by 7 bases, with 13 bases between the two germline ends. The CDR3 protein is CASSFRGAREQYF. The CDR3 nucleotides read TGTGCCAGCAGCTTCCGGGGGGCTCGGGAGCAGTACTTC. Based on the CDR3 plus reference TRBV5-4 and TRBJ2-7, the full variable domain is ETGVTQSPTHLIKTRGQQVTLRCSSQSGHNTVSWYQQALGQGPQFIFQYYREEENGRGNFPPRFSGLQFPNYSSELNVNALELDDSALYLCASSFRGAREQYFGPGTRLTVT.

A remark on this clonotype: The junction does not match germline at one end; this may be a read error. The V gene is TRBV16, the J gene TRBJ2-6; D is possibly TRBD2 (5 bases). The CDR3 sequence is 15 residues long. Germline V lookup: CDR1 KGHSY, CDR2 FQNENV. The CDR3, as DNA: TGTGCCAGCACCCAAGGACTGTCTGGGGCCAACGTCCTGACTTTC. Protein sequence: CASTQGLSGANVLTF.

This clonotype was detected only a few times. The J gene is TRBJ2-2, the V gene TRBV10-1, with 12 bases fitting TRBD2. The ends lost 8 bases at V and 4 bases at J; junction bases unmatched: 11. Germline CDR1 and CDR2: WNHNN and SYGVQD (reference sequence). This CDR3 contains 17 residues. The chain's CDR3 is CASSRELAGGGTGELFF. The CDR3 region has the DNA TGCGCCAGCTCGAGAGAACTAGCGGGAGGTGGCACCGGGGAGCTGTTTTTT.

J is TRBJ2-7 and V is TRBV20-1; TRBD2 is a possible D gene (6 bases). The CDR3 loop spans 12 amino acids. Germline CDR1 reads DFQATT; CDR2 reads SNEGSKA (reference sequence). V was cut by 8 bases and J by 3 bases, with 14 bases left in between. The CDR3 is CSMTIGSYEQYF. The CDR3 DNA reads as TGCAGTATGACAATCGGGAGCTACGAGCAGTACTTC.

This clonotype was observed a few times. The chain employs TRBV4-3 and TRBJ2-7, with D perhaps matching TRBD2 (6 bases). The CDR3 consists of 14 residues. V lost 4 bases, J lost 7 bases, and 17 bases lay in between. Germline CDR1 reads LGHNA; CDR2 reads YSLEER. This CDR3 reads CASSPGRRAREQYF. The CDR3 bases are TGCGCCAGCAGCCCAGGGAGGAGGGCGCGGGAGCAGTACTTC.

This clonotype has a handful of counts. CDR3 region: CASSPIRGSSYEQYF. For the CDR3, the DNA is TGTGCCAGCAGCCCGATCCGGGGGAGCTCCTACGAGCAGTACTTC. V usage is TRBV7-6 and J usage is TRBJ2-7, with D possibly matching TRBD2 (6 bases). Germline CDR1 is SGHVS and CDR2 is FNYEAQ. This CDR3 has 15 residues. Trimming removed 5 bases from V and 0 bases from J, with 14 bases in between.

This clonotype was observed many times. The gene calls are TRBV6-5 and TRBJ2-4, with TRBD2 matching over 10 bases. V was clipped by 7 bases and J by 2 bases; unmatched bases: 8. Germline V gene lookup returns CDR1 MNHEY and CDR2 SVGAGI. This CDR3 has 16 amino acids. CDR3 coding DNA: TGTGCCAGCAAGCCTAGCGGGAGTATTTCCAAAAACATTCAGTACTTC. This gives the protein CASKPSGSISKNIQYF.

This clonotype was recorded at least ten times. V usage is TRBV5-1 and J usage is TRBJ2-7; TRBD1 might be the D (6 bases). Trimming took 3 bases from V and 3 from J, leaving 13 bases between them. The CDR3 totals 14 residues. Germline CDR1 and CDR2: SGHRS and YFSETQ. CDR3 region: CASSSRTEHYEQYF. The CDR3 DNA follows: TGCGCCAGCAGCTCTCGGACAGAACACTACGAGCAGTACTTC.

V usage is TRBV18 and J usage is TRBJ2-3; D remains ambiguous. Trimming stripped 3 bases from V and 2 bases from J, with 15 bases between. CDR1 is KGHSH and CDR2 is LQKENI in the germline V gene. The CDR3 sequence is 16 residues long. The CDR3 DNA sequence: TGTGCCAGCTCACCCCGAACCGTCACCCTCACAGATACGCAGTATTTT. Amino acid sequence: CASSPRTVTLTDTQYF.

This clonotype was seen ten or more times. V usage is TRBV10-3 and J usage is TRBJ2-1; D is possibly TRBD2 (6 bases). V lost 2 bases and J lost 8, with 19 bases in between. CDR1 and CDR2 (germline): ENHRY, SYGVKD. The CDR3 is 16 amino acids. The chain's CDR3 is CAISEGFAGLADEQFF. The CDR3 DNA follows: TGTGCCATCAGTGAGGGTTTTGCGGGATTGGCCGATGAGCAGTTCTTC.

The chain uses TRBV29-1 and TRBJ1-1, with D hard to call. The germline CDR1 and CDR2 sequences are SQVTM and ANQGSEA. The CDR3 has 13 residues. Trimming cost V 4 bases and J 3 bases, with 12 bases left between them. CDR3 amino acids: CSVGMRTDTEAFF. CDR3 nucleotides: TGCAGCGTTGGTATGAGGACCGACACTGAAGCTTTCTTT.